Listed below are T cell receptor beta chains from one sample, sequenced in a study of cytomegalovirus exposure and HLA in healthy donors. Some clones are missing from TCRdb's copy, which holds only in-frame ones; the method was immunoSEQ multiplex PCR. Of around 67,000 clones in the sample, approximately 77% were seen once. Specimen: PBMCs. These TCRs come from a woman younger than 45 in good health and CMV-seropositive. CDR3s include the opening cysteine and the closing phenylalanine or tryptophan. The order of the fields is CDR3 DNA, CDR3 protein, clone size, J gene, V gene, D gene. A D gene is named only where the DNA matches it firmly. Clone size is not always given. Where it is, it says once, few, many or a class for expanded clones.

cdr3_nt: TGTGCCAGCAGCCGAGGGGGTTCAGGGAGCAATGAGCAGTTCTTC
cdr3_aa: CASSRGGSGSNEQFF
clone_size: few
j_call: TRBJ2-1
v_call: TRBV7-3
d_call: NA

cdr3_nt: TGCGCCAGCAGCTTGGTACAGGGAAACACTGAAGCTTTCTTT
cdr3_aa: CASSLVQGNTEAFF
clone_size: NA
j_call: TRBJ1-1
v_call: TRBV5-1
d_call: NA

cdr3_nt: TGTGCCAGCAGTCCTTCGGCGGAGTACAATGAGCAGTTCTTC
cdr3_aa: CASSPSAEYNEQFF
clone_size: large
j_call: TRBJ2-1
v_call: TRBV28
d_call: NA

cdr3_nt: TGTGCCAGCAGTCCCCCGGGGAGTTCCTATGGCTACACCTTC
cdr3_aa: CASSPPGSSYGYTF
clone_size: once
j_call: TRBJ1-2
v_call: TRBV28
d_call: NA

cdr3_nt: TGTGCCAGCAGTGAAGCTGGGCCGACGGATGGCTACACCTTC
cdr3_aa: CASSEAGPTDGYTF
clone_size: NA
j_call: TRBJ1-2
v_call: TRBV6-1
d_call: NA

cdr3_nt: TGTGCCAGTAGGGCGCTCGCAGGGGAGACCCAGTACTTC
cdr3_aa: CASRALAGETQYF
clone_size: NA
j_call: TRBJ2-5
v_call: TRBV19
d_call: NA

cdr3_nt: TGTGCCAGTGGGTTAGACGGGGGGATGAACACTGAAGCTTTCTTT
cdr3_aa: CASGLDGGMNTEAFF
clone_size: NA
j_call: TRBJ1-1
v_call: TRBV19
d_call: NA

cdr3_nt: TGTGCCAGCTCACCTAGGACAGGGGTGAGGGAGACCCAGTACTTC
cdr3_aa: CASSPRTGVRETQYF
clone_size: NA
j_call: TRBJ2-5
v_call: TRBV18
d_call: TRBD1

cdr3_nt: TGTGCCAGCAGCTTAGAGGAGGAGGGGAGAGGCTACACCTTC
cdr3_aa: CASSLEEEGRGYTF
clone_size: NA
j_call: TRBJ1-2
v_call: TRBV11-2
d_call: NA

cdr3_nt: TGTGCCAGCAGCCTCTCCGGGAGCTGGAATGAGCAGTTCTTC
cdr3_aa: CASSLSGSWNEQFF
clone_size: NA
j_call: TRBJ2-1
v_call: TRBV27
d_call: NA

cdr3_nt: TGTGCCAGCAGTTTAATCGACAGTGAAGCTTTCTTT
cdr3_aa: CASSLIDSEAFF
clone_size: few
j_call: TRBJ1-1
v_call: TRBV28
d_call: NA

cdr3_nt: TGTGCCAGCGGCGGGGGGGGAGATACGCAGTATTTT
cdr3_aa: CASGGGGDTQYF
clone_size: NA
j_call: TRBJ2-3
v_call: TRBV28
d_call: TRBD2

cdr3_nt: TGTGCCAGCAGCGTTGCGGAAAACCACAATGAGCAGTTCTTC
cdr3_aa: CASSVAENHNEQFF
clone_size: NA
j_call: TRBJ2-1
v_call: TRBV9
d_call: NA

cdr3_nt: TGTGCCTGGAGTACGGGACAGGGCATTTCACCCCTCCACTTT
cdr3_aa: CAWSTGQGISPLHF
clone_size: NA
j_call: TRBJ1-6
v_call: TRBV30
d_call: TRBD1

cdr3_nt: TGTGCCAGCAGCTTAGGGGTCTGGGGGCCTCAGCCCCAGCATTTT
cdr3_aa: CASSLGVWGPQPQHF
clone_size: NA
j_call: TRBJ1-5
v_call: TRBV7-2
d_call: NA

cdr3_nt: TGTGCCAGCAGTGGGACAGCGGCTAGCACAGATACGCAGTATTTT
cdr3_aa: CASSGTAASTDTQYF
clone_size: NA
j_call: TRBJ2-3
v_call: TRBV6-4
d_call: NA

cdr3_nt: TGTGCCAGCAGCCAACAGTCCACTGAAGCTTTCTTT
cdr3_aa: CASSQQSTEAFF
clone_size: few
j_call: TRBJ1-1
v_call: TRBV7-2
d_call: NA

cdr3_nt: TGTGCCAGTACAGGGAGAAGCAATCAGCCCCAGCATTTT
cdr3_aa: CASTGRSNQPQHF
clone_size: NA
j_call: TRBJ1-5
v_call: TRBV6-1
d_call: NA

cdr3_nt: TGTGCCAGCAGCTCCCGACAGGGGAATCAGCCCCAGCATTTT
cdr3_aa: CASSSRQGNQPQHF
clone_size: NA
j_call: TRBJ1-5
v_call: TRBV4-2
d_call: TRBD1

cdr3_nt: TGTGCCAGCAGTGAGACAGGCTTCTACGAGCAGTACTTC
cdr3_aa: CASSETGFYEQYF
clone_size: NA
j_call: TRBJ2-7
v_call: TRBV2
d_call: NA

cdr3_nt: TGCGCCAGCAGCACGGGACAGACGCCCATCCGGCGCCCTAGCACAGATACGCAGTATTTT
cdr3_aa: CASSTGQTPIRRPSTDTQYF
clone_size: NA
j_call: TRBJ2-3
v_call: TRBV5-1
d_call: TRBD1

cdr3_nt: TGTGCCAGCAGCGTAAGCGGGAGGGGAGGCACCGGGGAGCTGTTTTTT
cdr3_aa: CASSVSGRGGTGELFF
clone_size: once
j_call: TRBJ2-2
v_call: TRBV9
d_call: TRBD2

cdr3_nt: TGTGCCAGCAGCTTAGGAGGCACGGGAGGAGTTGGGGCTGAGCAGTTCTTC
cdr3_aa: CASSLGGTGGVGAEQFF
clone_size: NA
j_call: TRBJ2-1
v_call: TRBV11-3
d_call: TRBD2

cdr3_nt: TGTGCCAGCAGCTCGGGACTAGCGGGAGGACGAGAGACCCAGTACTTC
cdr3_aa: CASSSGLAGGRETQYF
clone_size: NA
j_call: TRBJ2-5
v_call: TRBV7-2
d_call: TRBD2

cdr3_nt: TGTGCCAGCAGCTTCGCGGGGGACCTCGGGGAGCAGTACTTC
cdr3_aa: CASSFAGDLGEQYF
clone_size: NA
j_call: TRBJ2-7
v_call: TRBV7-3
d_call: TRBD2

cdr3_nt: TGTGCCAGCATACTGCAGGGCGAGAAACTGTTTTTT
cdr3_aa: CASILQGEKLFF
clone_size: NA
j_call: TRBJ1-4
v_call: TRBV2
d_call: NA

cdr3_nt: TGTGCCAGCGGACTACTCCCCGGCAGTTCGAACACCGGGGAGCTGTTTTTT
cdr3_aa: CASGLLPGSSNTGELFF
clone_size: NA
j_call: TRBJ2-2
v_call: TRBV9
d_call: NA

cdr3_nt: TGTGCCAGCAGCCAAGACGTAGTTAATACGCAGTATTTT
cdr3_aa: CASSQDVVNTQYF
clone_size: few
j_call: TRBJ2-3
v_call: TRBV14
d_call: NA

cdr3_nt: TGTGCCAGCAGTTTCCCCGGAGGGTTCACTAATGAAAAACTGTTTTTT
cdr3_aa: CASSFPGGFTNEKLFF
clone_size: NA
j_call: TRBJ1-4
v_call: TRBV28
d_call: NA

cdr3_nt: TGTGCCAGTAGTCTCCCCATAGGAGGGCCAGATACGCAGTATTTT
cdr3_aa: CASSLPIGGPDTQYF
clone_size: NA
j_call: TRBJ2-3
v_call: TRBV19
d_call: NA

cdr3_nt: TGTGCCAGCAGTTACTCGCCAGGGGTTTTCTATGGCTACACCTTC
cdr3_aa: CASSYSPGVFYGYTF
clone_size: NA
j_call: TRBJ1-2
v_call: TRBV6-5
d_call: NA

cdr3_nt: TGTGCCAGCAGTTTATCACCCCAGCGGGGTTACAATGAGCAGTTCTTC
cdr3_aa: CASSLSPQRGYNEQFF
clone_size: NA
j_call: TRBJ2-1
v_call: TRBV27
d_call: TRBD2

cdr3_nt: TGTGCCAGCTGGGGGAGCGGGAGGAGTAACACCGGGGAGCTGTTTTTT
cdr3_aa: CASWGSGRSNTGELFF
clone_size: NA
j_call: TRBJ2-2
v_call: TRBV25-1
d_call: TRBD2

cdr3_nt: TGTGCCAGCAGCACCACAGGGGGCGACCAGCCCCAGCATTTT
cdr3_aa: CASSTTGGDQPQHF
clone_size: NA
j_call: TRBJ1-5
v_call: TRBV7-2
d_call: TRBD1

cdr3_nt: TGTGCCAGCAGCCCAGGGACAGGGATGGTTAGGGGCACTGAAGCTTTCTTT
cdr3_aa: CASSPGTGMVRGTEAFF
clone_size: NA
j_call: TRBJ1-1
v_call: TRBV4-2
d_call: TRBD1

cdr3_nt: TGTGCCAGCAGCATAACAGGGACGGGCTACACAGATACGCAGTATTTT
cdr3_aa: CASSITGTGYTDTQYF
clone_size: NA
j_call: TRBJ2-3
v_call: TRBV5-6
d_call: NA

cdr3_nt: TGCGCCAGCAGCCAAGTGCAAGCGGGAGCAAGCGAGCAGTACTTC
cdr3_aa: CASSQVQAGASEQYF
clone_size: NA
j_call: TRBJ2-7
v_call: TRBV4-1
d_call: TRBD2

cdr3_nt: TGTGCCAGCAGCCTACCGGGGTCGACCTACGAGCAGTACTTC
cdr3_aa: CASSLPGSTYEQYF
clone_size: NA
j_call: TRBJ2-7
v_call: TRBV5-8
d_call: NA

cdr3_nt: TGTGCCAGCAGCTCTAGCGGGAGTGGCACAGATACGCAGTATTTT
cdr3_aa: CASSSSGSGTDTQYF
clone_size: NA
j_call: TRBJ2-3
v_call: TRBV11-3
d_call: TRBD2

cdr3_nt: TGTGCCAGCAGCGGGAGGTCTTACAATGAGCAGTTCTTC
cdr3_aa: CASSGRSYNEQFF
clone_size: NA
j_call: TRBJ2-1
v_call: TRBV6-1
d_call: TRBD2